This TCR beta chain was captured by sequencing in a study of T cells after yellow fever vaccination. The table lists this clonotype with many counts. TCRdb passed the 5' RACE reads through MiXCR, listing each CDR3 protein once. Of about 320,000 distinct CDR3 sequences in the sample, around 4.3% were seen once. Looked up from germline, CDR1 is SGHRS and CDR2 is YFSETQ. J was trimmed by 2 bases and V by 4 bases; bases with no gene match: 3. This CDR3 region has 14 residues. This sample comprised PBMCs, obtained 15 days after the yellow fever booster vaccination. The genes are TRBV5-1 and TRBJ2-7; 10 nucleotides agree with TRBD2. This sequence was found in a man in his late teens or twenties who received the YFV17D yellow fever vaccine. The CDR3, as DNA: TGCGCCAGCAGCGACACTAGCGGGGCCTACGAGCAGTACGTC. Translated: CASSDTSGAYEQYV.